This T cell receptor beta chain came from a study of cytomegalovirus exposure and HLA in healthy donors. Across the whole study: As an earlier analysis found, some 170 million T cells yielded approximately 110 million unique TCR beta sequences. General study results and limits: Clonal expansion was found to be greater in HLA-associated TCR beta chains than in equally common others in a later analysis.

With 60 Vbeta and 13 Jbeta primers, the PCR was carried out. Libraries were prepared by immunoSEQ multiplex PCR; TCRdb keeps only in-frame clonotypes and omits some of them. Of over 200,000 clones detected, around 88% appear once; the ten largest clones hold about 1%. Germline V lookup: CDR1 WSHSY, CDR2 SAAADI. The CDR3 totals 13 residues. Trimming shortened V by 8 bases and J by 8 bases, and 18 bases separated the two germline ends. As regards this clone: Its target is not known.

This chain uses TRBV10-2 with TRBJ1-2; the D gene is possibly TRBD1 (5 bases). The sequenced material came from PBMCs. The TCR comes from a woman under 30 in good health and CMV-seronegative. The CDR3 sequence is CASLRVQGQGYTF. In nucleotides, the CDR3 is TGCGCCAGCCTCCGGGTCCAGGGCCAAGGCTACACCTTC.